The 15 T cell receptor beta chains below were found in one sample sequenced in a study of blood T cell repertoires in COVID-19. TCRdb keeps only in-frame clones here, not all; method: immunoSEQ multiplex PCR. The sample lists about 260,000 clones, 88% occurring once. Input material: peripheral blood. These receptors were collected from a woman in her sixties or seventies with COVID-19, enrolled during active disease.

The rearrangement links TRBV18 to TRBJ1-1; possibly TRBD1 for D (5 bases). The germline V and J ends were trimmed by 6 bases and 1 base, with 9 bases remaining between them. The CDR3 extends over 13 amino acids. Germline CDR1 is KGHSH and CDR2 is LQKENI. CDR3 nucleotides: TGTGCCAGCTCGAAAGACAGGAACACTGAAGCTTTCTTT. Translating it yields CASSKDRNTEAFF.

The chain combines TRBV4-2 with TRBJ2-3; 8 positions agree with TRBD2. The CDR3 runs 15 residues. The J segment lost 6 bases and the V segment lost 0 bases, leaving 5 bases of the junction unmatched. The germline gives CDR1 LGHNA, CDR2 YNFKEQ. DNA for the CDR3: TGTGCCAGCAGCCAAGAAGTTTTAGCGGGGGATACGCAGTATTTT. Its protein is CASSQEVLAGDTQYF.

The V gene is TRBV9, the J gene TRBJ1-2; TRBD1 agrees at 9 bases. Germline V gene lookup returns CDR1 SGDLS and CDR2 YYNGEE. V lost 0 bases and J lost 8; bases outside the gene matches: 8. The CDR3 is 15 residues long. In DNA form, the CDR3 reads TGTGCCAGCAGCGTAGTCTGGACAGGGGATGGCGGCTACACCTTC. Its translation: CASSVVWTGDGGYTF.

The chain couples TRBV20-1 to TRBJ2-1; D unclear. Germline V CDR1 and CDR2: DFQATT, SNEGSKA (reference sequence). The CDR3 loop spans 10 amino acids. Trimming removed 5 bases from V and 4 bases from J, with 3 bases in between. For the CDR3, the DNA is TGCAGTGCTCTTTACAATGAGCAGTTCTTC. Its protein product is CSALYNEQFF.

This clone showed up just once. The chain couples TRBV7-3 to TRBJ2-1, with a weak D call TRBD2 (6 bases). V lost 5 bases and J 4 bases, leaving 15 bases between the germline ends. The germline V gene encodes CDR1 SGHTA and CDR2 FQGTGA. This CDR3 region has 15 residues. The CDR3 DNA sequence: TGTGCCAGCAGCCCGACGGGAGTAGGGTACAATGAGCAGTTCTTC. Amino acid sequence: CASSPTGVGYNEQFF.

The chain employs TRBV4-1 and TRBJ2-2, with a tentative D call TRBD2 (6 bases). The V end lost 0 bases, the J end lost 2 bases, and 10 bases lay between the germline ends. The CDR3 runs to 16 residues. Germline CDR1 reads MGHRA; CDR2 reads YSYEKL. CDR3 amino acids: CASSQDTGRNTGELFF. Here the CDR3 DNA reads TGCGCCAGCAGCCAAGATACCGGGAGAAACACCGGGGAGCTGTTTTTT.

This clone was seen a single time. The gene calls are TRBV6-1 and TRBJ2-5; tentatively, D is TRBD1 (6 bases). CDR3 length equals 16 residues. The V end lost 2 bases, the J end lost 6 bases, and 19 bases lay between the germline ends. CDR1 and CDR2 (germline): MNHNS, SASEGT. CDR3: CASSESRGTPAQTQYF. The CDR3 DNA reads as TGTGCCAGCAGTGAAAGTAGGGGGACCCCGGCACAGACCCAGTACTTC.

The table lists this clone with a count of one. The CDR3, as DNA: TGTGCCAGCAGCTTATTAGGGGGAGAGACCCAGTACTTC. This sequence encodes CASSLLGGETQYF. The chain uses TRBV7-3 and TRBJ2-5; D perhaps matches TRBD1 (6 bases). V lost 2 bases and J lost 4, with 8 bases in between. Germline loops: CDR1 SGHTA, CDR2 FQGTGA. The CDR3 contains 13 residues. Full variable domain (outside the CDR3, taken from reference TRBV7-3 and TRBJ2-5): GAGVSQTPSNKVTEKGKYVELRCDPISGHTALYWYRQSLGQGPEFLIYFQGTGAADDSGLPNDRFFAVRPEGSVSTLKIQRTERGDSAVYLCASSLLGGETQYFGPGTRLLVL.

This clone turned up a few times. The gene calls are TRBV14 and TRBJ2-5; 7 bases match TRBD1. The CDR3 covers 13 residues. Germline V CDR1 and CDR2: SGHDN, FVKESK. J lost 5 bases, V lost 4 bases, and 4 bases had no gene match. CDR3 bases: TGTGCCAGCAGCCCGACAGGGTTGGAGACCCAGTACTTC. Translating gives CASSPTGLETQYF.

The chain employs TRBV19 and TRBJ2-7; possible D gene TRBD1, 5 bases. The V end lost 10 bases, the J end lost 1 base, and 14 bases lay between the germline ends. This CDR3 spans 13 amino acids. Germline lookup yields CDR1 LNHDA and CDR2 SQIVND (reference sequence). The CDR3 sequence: CATKPDTSYEQYF. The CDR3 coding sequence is TGTGCCACCAAACCGGACACGTCCTACGAGCAGTACTTC.

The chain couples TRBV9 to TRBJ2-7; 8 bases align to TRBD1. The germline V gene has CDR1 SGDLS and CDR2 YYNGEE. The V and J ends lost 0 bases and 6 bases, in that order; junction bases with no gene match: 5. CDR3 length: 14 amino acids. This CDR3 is CASSVDWTGFEQYF. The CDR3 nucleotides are TGTGCCAGCAGCGTAGATTGGACAGGGTTCGAGCAGTACTTC.

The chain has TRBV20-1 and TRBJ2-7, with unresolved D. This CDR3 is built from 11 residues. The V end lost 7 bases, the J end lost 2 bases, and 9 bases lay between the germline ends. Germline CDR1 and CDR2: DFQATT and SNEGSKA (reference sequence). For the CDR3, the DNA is TGCAGTGTTCAGTTCGCCTACGAGCAGTACTTC. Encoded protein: CSVQFAYEQYF.

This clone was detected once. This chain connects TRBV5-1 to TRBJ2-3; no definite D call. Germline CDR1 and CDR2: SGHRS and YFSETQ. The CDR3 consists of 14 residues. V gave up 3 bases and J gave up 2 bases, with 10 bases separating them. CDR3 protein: CASSSTLPTDTQYF. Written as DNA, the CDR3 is TGCGCCAGCAGCTCTACCCTCCCCACAGATACGCAGTATTTT.

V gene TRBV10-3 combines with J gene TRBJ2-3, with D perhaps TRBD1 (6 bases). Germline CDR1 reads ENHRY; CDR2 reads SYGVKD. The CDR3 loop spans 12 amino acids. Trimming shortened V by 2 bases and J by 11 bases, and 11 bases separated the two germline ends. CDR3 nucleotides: TGTGCCATCAGTGAGAGCAGGGGCGGGCAGTATTTT. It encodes CAISESRGGQYF.

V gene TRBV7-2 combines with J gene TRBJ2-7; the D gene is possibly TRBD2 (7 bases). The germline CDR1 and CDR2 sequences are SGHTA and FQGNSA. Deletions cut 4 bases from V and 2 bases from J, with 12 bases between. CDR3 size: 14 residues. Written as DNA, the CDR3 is TGTGCCAGCAGCTCGGCGCGGGGGCCCTACGAGCAGTACTTC. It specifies CASSSARGPYEQYF. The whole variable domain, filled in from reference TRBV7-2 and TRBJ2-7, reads GAGVSQSPSNKVTEKGKDVELRCDPISGHTALYWYRQSLGQGLEFLIYFQGNSAPDKSGLPSDRFSAERTGGSVSTLTIQRTQQEDSAVYLCASSSARGPYEQYFGPGTRLTVT.